Listed here are 27 T cell receptor beta chains from one sample, sequenced in a study of shared clonotypes between healthy human individuals. The method was immunoSEQ multiplex PCR; TCRdb's version includes in-frame clones alone and lacks a portion of them. The sample has roughly 490,000 clones, less than 80% seen once. Sequences were obtained from PBMCs. The receptor source for this set is a woman aged 40 to 50 in good health. Some clones in this sample may be carry-over from other donors' samples.

The chain carries TRBV28 and TRBJ2-7; the D gene is possibly TRBD2 (6 bases). CDR1 and CDR2 from the germline V gene are MDHEN and SYDVKM. Between the trimmed V and J ends, which lost 6 bases and 3 bases, there was a span of 15 bases. The CDR3 extends over 14 amino acids. The chain's CDR3 is CASSATGARYEQYF. The DNA of the CDR3 is TGTGCCAGCAGCGCCACGGGAGCCCGCTACGAGCAGTACTTC.

This clone was counted only a few times. The rearrangement links TRBV11-2 to TRBJ2-7; no firm D call. V was cut by 5 bases and J by 3 bases, with 8 bases left in between. The germline V gene encodes CDR1 SGHAT and CDR2 FQNNGV. The CDR3 totals 12 residues. The CDR3 DNA follows: TGTGCCAGCAGCAGGGATAGCTACGAGCAGTACTTC. Translation gives CASSRDSYEQYF.

This clone was recorded a few times. The CDR3 loop reads CASSAHSQGANTEAFF. In DNA, the CDR3 is TGTGCCAGCAGCGCCCATTCTCAGGGGGCCAACACTGAAGCTTTCTTT. J is TRBJ1-1 and V is TRBV7-6, with TRBD1 matching over 8 bases. J lost 2 bases, V lost 5 bases, and 10 bases had no gene match. The CDR3 extends over 16 amino acids. Germline CDR1 reads SGHVS; CDR2 reads FNYEAQ.

The genes are TRBV15 and TRBJ2-1; 10 bases map to TRBD2. The V and J ends lost 3 bases and 6 bases, in that order; junction bases with no gene match: 2. The CDR3 has 14 amino acids. Looked up from germline, CDR1 is LNHNV and CDR2 is YYDKDF (reference sequence). CDR3 sequence: CATSSRTSGNEQFF. In nucleotides, the CDR3 is TGTGCCACCAGCAGTAGGACTAGCGGCAATGAGCAGTTCTTC.

The chain carries TRBV7-2 and TRBJ2-5, with 13 positions matching TRBD2. CDR1 SGHTA and CDR2 FQGNSA come from the germline V gene. The CDR3 spans 16 residues. The V segment lost 5 bases and the J segment 6 bases; nucleotides outside the gene matches: 9. This CDR3 is CASSQGLAGAAKTQYF. In DNA form, the CDR3 reads TGTGCCAGCAGCCAAGGACTAGCGGGAGCCGCGAAGACCCAGTACTTC.

V is TRBV7-2 and J is TRBJ2-2; the D is unclear. Per the germline V gene, CDR1 is SGHTA and CDR2 is FQGNSA. V lost 1 base to trimming and J lost 3 bases, with 6 bases between them. The CDR3 has 14 amino acids. The CDR3 DNA sequence: TGTGCCAGCAGCTTAGACACATACACCGGGGAGCTGTTTTTT. This translates into CASSLDTYTGELFF.

The CDR3 region has the DNA TGTGCCAGCAGCTTTAGAGAGAACACAGATACGCAGTATTTT. The encoded protein is CASSFRENTDTQYF. J is TRBJ2-3 and V is TRBV7-9; D gene unclear. The germline CDR1 and CDR2 sequences are SEHNR and FQNEAQ (reference sequence). Between the trimmed V and J ends, which lost 3 bases and 2 bases, there was a span of 9 bases. The CDR3 totals 14 residues.

The rearrangement links TRBV10-2 to TRBJ1-2; D not certain. The CDR3 has 11 amino acids. Per germline, CDR1 WSHSY and CDR2 SAAADI. V was shortened by 8 bases and J by 10 bases, with 14 bases between the two germline ends. This CDR3 reads CASWLANYYTF. The CDR3 DNA reads as TGCGCCAGCTGGTTGGCGAACTACTACACCTTC.

The rearrangement joins TRBV6-6 to TRBJ1-1, with 10 bases aligning to TRBD1. Germline trimming cut 5 bases from V and 4 bases from J; bases unmatched to any gene: 4. This CDR3 comprises 14 residues. Germline assignment: CDR1 MNHNY and CDR2 SVGAGI (reference sequence). The CDR3 DNA reads as TGTGCCAGCAGTGGCCGGACAGGGGGCACTGAAGCTTTCTTT. This codes for CASSGRTGGTEAFF.

V is TRBV28 and J is TRBJ1-4; no reliable D call. Germline CDR1 reads MDHEN; CDR2 reads SYDVKM. The ends were cut back, 4 bases at V and 7 bases at J, with 10 bases in the middle. The CDR3 spans 13 residues. CDR3 in amino acids: CASSSGGSEKLFF. The CDR3 nucleotides read TGTGCCAGCAGTTCGGGAGGGAGTGAAAAACTGTTTTTT.

The chain is built from TRBV29-1 and TRBJ2-6; D is unresolved. The ends were cut back, 4 bases at V and 0 bases at J, with 4 bases in the middle. The CDR3 has 13 amino acids. Germline lookup yields CDR1 SQVTM and CDR2 ANQGSEA. CDR3 loop: CSVGNSGANVLTF. CDR3 coding DNA: TGCAGCGTTGGGAACTCTGGGGCCAACGTCCTGACTTTC.

The chain has TRBV11-3 and TRBJ2-5, with 7 bases identical to TRBD2. The length of the CDR3 is 15 residues. Germline lookup yields CDR1 SGHNT and CDR2 YENEEA. J was trimmed by 5 bases and V by 5 bases; bases with no gene match: 11. The CDR3 DNA reads as TGTGCCAGCAGCCTTCTCCCGGGAGCGGGGGAGACCCAGTACTTC. Amino acid sequence: CASSLLPGAGETQYF.

V and J are TRBV9 and TRBJ2-1; 7 nucleotides match TRBD2. Trimming cost V 3 bases and J 2 bases; bases outside gene matches: 5. Germline V CDR1 and CDR2: SGDLS, YYNGEE. The CDR3 is made up of 15 amino acids. In nucleotides, the CDR3 is TGTGCCAGCAGCGCCGGGACTATTACCTACAATGAGCAGTTCTTC. Protein product: CASSAGTITYNEQFF. Together with reference TRBV9 and TRBJ2-1, the CDR3 gives the full variable domain: DSGVTQTPKHLITATGQRVTLRCSPRSGDLSVYWYQQSLDQGLQFLIQYYNGEERAKGNILERFSAQQFPDLHSELNLSSLELGDSALYFCASSAGTITYNEQFFGPGTRLTVL.

The chain carries TRBV29-1 and TRBJ1-1; weak D call: TRBD1 (5 bases). Looked up from germline, CDR1 is SQVTM and CDR2 is ANQGSEA. V shed 5 bases and J shed 3 bases, with 13 bases lying between them. This CDR3 is built from 13 residues. The CDR3 loop is CSVTGPGDTEAFF. As DNA, the CDR3 is TGCAGCGTTACGGGGCCGGGGGACACTGAAGCTTTCTTT.

The chain is built from TRBV4-3 and TRBJ1-3; a possible D gene is TRBD1 (6 bases). The germline V and J ends were trimmed by 0 bases and 3 bases, with 12 bases remaining between them. The CDR3 has 16 residues. Germline V gene data show CDR1 as LGHNA and CDR2 as YSLEER. CDR3 in DNA: TGCGCCAGCAGCCAAGATTGGGCAGGGGTTGGAAACACCATATATTTT. Its translation: CASSQDWAGVGNTIYF.

This clone was seen more than once but under ten times. This chain joins TRBV2 and TRBJ1-5; TRBD1 is a possible D gene (5 bases). The CDR3 contains 14 residues. V was trimmed by 7 bases and J by 3 bases, leaving 13 bases between them. The germline V gene encodes CDR1 SNHLY and CDR2 FYNNEI. The CDR3 nucleotides are TGTGCCAGCACAAGGGGACGGAACAATCAGCCCCAGCATTTT. This codes for CASTRGRNNQPQHF.

The genes are TRBV18 and TRBJ2-1; the match to TRBD2 covers 11 bases. Losses at the gene ends were 3 bases for V and 2 bases for J; bases not matched to a gene: 0. This CDR3 spans 15 amino acids. Germline V gene data show CDR1 as KGHSH and CDR2 as LQKENI. The chain's CDR3 is CASSPGLAAYNEQFF. The CDR3 DNA reads as TGTGCCAGCTCACCGGGACTAGCGGCCTACAATGAGCAGTTCTTC.

This clone has just a few counts. This chain connects TRBV27 to TRBJ2-7; TRBD1 matches 7 bases. The CDR3 runs 14 residues. CDR1 MNHEY and CDR2 SMNVEV come from the germline V gene (reference sequence). Trimming removed 5 bases from V and 7 bases from J; junction bases left unmatched: 11. The CDR3 DNA is TGTGCCAGCAGTCCGGGACAGAGTACGAAAGAGCAGTACTTC. Amino acids: CASSPGQSTKEQYF.

V gene TRBV7-9 combines with J gene TRBJ1-1; D uncertain. This CDR3 comprises 13 residues. Germline CDR1 SEHNR, CDR2 FQNEAQ (reference sequence). V lost 2 bases and J 4 bases, leaving 8 bases between the germline ends. The CDR3 here is CASSLYRGTEAFF. CDR3 DNA: TGTGCCAGCAGCTTATATCGGGGCACTGAAGCTTTCTTT.

CDR3 sequence (DNA): TGTGCCAGCAGTAAGTTACTAGTTAACAATGAGCAGTTCTTC. It specifies CASSKLLVNNEQFF. V gene TRBV2 combines with J gene TRBJ2-1, with a weak D call TRBD2 (5 bases). V lost 5 bases and J 5 bases, leaving 13 bases between the germline ends. Germline assignment: CDR1 SNHLY and CDR2 FYNNEI. The CDR3 consists of 14 residues.

The rearrangement joins TRBV27 to TRBJ2-7, with TRBD1 as a possible D gene (6 bases). Trimming pared 3 bases from V and 3 bases from J, leaving 9 bases between. CDR1 and CDR2 (germline): MNHEY, SMNVEV (reference sequence). The CDR3 spans 13 residues. Here the CDR3 DNA reads TGTGCCAGCAGTTTGGACAGTGGCTACGAGCAGTACTTC. It encodes CASSLDSGYEQYF.

V is TRBV5-1 and J is TRBJ2-7; the match to TRBD1 covers 7 bases. Trimming took 3 bases from V and 2 from J; bases not matched to a gene: 11. The CDR3 contains 16 residues. Germline V lookup: CDR1 SGHRS, CDR2 YFSETQ. The CDR3 sequence: CASSSDRTGITYEQYF. DNA for the CDR3: TGCGCCAGCAGCTCGGACAGGACCGGGATAACCTACGAGCAGTACTTC.

The V call is TRBV7-9, the J call TRBJ2-7; D uncertain. CDR1 SEHNR and CDR2 FQNEAQ come from the germline V gene (reference sequence). This CDR3 region has 14 residues. V lost 0 bases and J lost 7, with 13 bases in between. The DNA for the CDR3 is TGTGCCAGCAGCTTAGCAGGCACTCTCGAAGAGCAGTACTTC. Translating it yields CASSLAGTLEEQYF.

The chain combines TRBV7-3 with TRBJ1-1; D gene ambiguous. V shed 2 bases and J shed 5 bases, with 9 bases lying between them. CDR3 length equals 13 residues. Looked up from germline, CDR1 is SGHTA and CDR2 is FQGTGA. CDR3 nucleotide sequence: TGTGCCAGCAGCTTACAGTTGGGGACTGAAGCTTTCTTT. It specifies CASSLQLGTEAFF. Looking up the rest from reference TRBV7-3 and TRBJ1-1 gives the full variable domain: GAGVSQTPSNKVTEKGKYVELRCDPISGHTALYWYRQSLGQGPEFLIYFQGTGAADDSGLPNDRFFAVRPEGSVSTLKIQRTERGDSAVYLCASSLQLGTEAFFGQGTRLTVV.

A word on this clone: The junction shows a germline mismatch at one end, possibly a read error. This rearrangement joins TRBV4-1 to TRBJ2-1, with TRBD1 as a possible D gene (6 bases). The CDR3 covers 16 residues. Germline V lookup: CDR1 MGHRA, CDR2 YSYEKL. CDR3 DNA: TGCGCCAGCAGCCGGGGGCGGACATTGGCCTACAATGAGCAGCTCTTC. Encoded protein: CASSRGRTLAYNEQLF.

This clone appeared many times. The rearrangement uses TRBV27 and TRBJ1-1; 9 bases are shared with TRBD1. Trimming took 5 bases from V and 5 from J; bases not matched to a gene: 12. Per germline, CDR1 MNHEY and CDR2 SMNVEV (reference sequence). The CDR3 has 16 residues. CDR3 nucleotides: TGTGCCAGCAGTGTACACAGGGGGCTCAGGGGAACTGAAGCTTTCTTT. It codes for CASSVHRGLRGTEAFF.

The chain is built from TRBV9 and TRBJ1-2; D is unclear. This CDR3 is 15 amino acids long. Germline V CDR1 and CDR2: SGDLS, YYNGEE. Deletions cut 4 bases from V and 2 bases from J, with 15 bases between. CDR3 loop: CASSSPAWGNYGYTF. The CDR3 region has the DNA TGTGCCAGCAGCTCCCCCGCCTGGGGAAACTATGGCTACACCTTC.